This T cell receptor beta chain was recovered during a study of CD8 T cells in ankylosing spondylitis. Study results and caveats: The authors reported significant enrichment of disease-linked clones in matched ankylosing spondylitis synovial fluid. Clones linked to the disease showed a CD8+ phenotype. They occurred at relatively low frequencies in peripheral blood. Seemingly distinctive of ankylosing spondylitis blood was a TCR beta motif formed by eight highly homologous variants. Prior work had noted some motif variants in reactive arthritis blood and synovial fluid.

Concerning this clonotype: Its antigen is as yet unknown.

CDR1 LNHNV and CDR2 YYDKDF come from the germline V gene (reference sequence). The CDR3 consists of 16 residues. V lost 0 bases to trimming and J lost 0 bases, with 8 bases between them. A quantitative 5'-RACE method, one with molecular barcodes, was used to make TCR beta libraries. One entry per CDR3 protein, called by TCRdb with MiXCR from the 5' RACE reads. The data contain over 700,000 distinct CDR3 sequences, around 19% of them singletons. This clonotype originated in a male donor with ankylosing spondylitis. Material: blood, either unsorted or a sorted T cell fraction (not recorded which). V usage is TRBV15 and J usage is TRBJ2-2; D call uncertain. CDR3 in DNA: TGTGCCACCAGCAGAGATTGGGCAGCGAACACCGGGGAGCTGTTTTTT. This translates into CATSRDWAANTGELFF.